This record looks at one T cell receptor beta chain sequence and its context. The V and J ends lost 4 bases and 8 bases, in that order; junction bases with no gene match: 5. The germline V gene encodes CDR1 SGHAT and CDR2 FQNNGV. CDR3 length: 13 amino acids. These data originate in a study of human T cells and chemical hapten exposure. TCRdb re-called the RACE reads through MiXCR, storing one row per CDR3 protein. The sample yields some 100,000 distinct CDR3 sequences, approximately 8.8% seen once. Specified time point: patch test 2, 6 weeks after DPC sensitization. Treatment in this sample: therapeutic diphenylcyclopropenone sensitization with weekly scalp DPC. From whole blood left unfractionated, total RNA was extracted.

The chain employs TRBV11-2 and TRBJ1-2; TRBD1 matches at 9 bases. The sample here was whole blood, taken in connection with sensitization to the hapten diphenylcyclopropenone (DPC). This clonotype originated in a woman between 40 and 50 years old with alopecia areata. Some clones in this sample may be carry-over from other donors' samples. Written as DNA, the CDR3 is TGTGCCAGCAGCTCGGGGACAGGGACCGGCTACACCTTC. This gives the protein CASSSGTGTGYTF. Based on the CDR3 plus reference TRBV11-2 and TRBJ1-2, the full variable domain is EAGVAQSPRYKIIEKRQSVAFWCNPISGHATLYWYQQILGQGPKLLIQFQNNGVVDDSQLPKDRFSAERLKGVDSTLKIQPAKLEDSAVYLCASSSGTGTGYTFGSGTRLTVV.